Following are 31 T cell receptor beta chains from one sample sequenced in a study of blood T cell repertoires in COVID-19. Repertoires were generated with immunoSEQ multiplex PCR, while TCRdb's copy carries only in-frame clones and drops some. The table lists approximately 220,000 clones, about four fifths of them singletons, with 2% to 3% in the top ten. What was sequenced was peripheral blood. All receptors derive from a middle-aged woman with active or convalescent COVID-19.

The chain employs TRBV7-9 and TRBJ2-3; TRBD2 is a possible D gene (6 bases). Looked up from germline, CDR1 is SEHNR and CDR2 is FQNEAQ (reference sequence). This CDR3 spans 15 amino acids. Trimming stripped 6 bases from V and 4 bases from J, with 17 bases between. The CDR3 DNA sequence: TGTGCCAGCAGTCAGGGACTGGGAGAGGCAGATACGCAGTATTTT. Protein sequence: CASSQGLGEADTQYF.

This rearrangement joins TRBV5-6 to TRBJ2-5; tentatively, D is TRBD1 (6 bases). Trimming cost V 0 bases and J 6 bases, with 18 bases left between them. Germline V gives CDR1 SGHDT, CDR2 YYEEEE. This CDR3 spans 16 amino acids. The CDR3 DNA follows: TGTGCCAGCAGCTTGGGCGTTAGAAGGCAGGGGAAGACCCAGTACTTC. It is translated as CASSLGVRRQGKTQYF.

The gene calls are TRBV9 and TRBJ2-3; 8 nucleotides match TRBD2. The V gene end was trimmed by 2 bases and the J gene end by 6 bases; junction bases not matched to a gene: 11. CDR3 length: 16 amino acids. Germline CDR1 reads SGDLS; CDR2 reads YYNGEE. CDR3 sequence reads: CASSVGTSGPGDTQYF. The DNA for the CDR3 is TGTGCCAGCAGCGTGGGAACTAGCGGACCTGGGGATACGCAGTATTTT.

The CDR3 nucleotides read TGTGCCAGCGAGAGACTCCTTGGGCGGGAGGATGAAAAACTGTTTTTT. Residues: CASERLLGREDEKLFF. This chain joins TRBV2 and TRBJ1-4; unclear D gene. CDR1 SNHLY and CDR2 FYNNEI come from the germline V gene. Trimming stripped 8 bases from V and 6 bases from J, with 22 bases between. The CDR3 extends over 16 amino acids.

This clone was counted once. This CDR3 is CASSYRTGVHYEQYF. The CDR3 DNA sequence: TGTGCCAGCAGTTATAGGACAGGGGTTCACTACGAGCAGTACTTC. The V and J genes are TRBV6-5 and TRBJ2-7, with 9 positions matching TRBD1. The trim removed 3 bases at V and 3 bases at J, leaving 6 bases unmatched. Germline values: CDR1 MNHEY, CDR2 SVGAGI. The CDR3 runs to 15 residues.

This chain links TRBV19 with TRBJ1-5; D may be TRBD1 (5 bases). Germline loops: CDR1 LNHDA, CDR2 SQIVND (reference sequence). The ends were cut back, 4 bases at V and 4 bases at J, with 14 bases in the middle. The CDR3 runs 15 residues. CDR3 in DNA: TGTGCCAGTAGTACAGACGGGGGAGAGAATCAGCCCCAGCATTTT. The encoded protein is CASSTDGGENQPQHF.

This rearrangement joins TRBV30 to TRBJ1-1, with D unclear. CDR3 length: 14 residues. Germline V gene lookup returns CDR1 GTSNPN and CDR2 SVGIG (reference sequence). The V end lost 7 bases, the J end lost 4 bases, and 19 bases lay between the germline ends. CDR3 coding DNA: TGTGCCTCCCGGGAGGGCTTTATGGGCACTGAAGCTTTCTTT. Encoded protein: CASREGFMGTEAFF.

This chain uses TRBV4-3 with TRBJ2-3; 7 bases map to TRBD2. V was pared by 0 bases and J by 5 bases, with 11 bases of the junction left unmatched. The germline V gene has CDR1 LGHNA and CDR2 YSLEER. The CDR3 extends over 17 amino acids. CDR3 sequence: CASSQDWVGTGGDTQYF. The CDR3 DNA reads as TGCGCCAGCAGCCAAGATTGGGTGGGGACGGGAGGAGATACGCAGTATTTT.

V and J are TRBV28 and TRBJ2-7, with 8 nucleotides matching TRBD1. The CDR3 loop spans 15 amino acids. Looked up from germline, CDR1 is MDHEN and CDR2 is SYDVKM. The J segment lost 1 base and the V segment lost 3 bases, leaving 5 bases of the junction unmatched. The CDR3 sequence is CASSFSGTGSYEQYF. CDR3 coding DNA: TGTGCCAGCAGTTTCTCCGGGACAGGTTCCTACGAGCAGTACTTC.

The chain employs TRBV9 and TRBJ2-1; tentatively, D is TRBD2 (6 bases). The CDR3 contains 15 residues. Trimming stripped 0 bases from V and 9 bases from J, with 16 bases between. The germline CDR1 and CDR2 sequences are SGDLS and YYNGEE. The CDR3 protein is CASSVGPRGLGEQFF. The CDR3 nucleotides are TGTGCCAGCAGCGTAGGGCCTCGGGGGTTGGGTGAGCAGTTCTTC.

CDR3 DNA sequence: TGTGCCACCAGTGATTTGCAGGGGATGGATACGCAGTATTTT. It is translated as CATSDLQGMDTQYF. The V call is TRBV24-1, the J call TRBJ2-3; D may be TRBD1 (6 bases). V dropped 0 bases and J dropped 6 bases, with 9 bases sitting between them. Germline V gene lookup returns CDR1 KGHDR and CDR2 SFDVKD. This CDR3 region has 14 residues.

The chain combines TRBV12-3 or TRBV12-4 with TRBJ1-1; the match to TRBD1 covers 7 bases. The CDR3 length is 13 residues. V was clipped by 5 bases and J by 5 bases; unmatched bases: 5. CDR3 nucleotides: TGTGCCAGCAGTGGACTGACAGGGACTGAAGCTTTCTTT. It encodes CASSGLTGTEAFF.

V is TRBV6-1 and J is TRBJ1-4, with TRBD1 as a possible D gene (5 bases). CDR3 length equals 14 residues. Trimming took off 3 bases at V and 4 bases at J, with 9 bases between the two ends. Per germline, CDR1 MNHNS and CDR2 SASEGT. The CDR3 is CASSETVINEKLFF. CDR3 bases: TGTGCCAGCAGTGAGACAGTAATTAATGAAAAACTGTTTTTT.

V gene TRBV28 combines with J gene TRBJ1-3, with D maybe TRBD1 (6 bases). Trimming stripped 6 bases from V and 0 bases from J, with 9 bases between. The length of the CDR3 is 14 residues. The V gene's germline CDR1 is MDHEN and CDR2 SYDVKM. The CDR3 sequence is CASRMDSSGNTIYF. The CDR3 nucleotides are TGTGCCAGCAGGATGGACAGCTCTGGAAACACCATATATTTT.

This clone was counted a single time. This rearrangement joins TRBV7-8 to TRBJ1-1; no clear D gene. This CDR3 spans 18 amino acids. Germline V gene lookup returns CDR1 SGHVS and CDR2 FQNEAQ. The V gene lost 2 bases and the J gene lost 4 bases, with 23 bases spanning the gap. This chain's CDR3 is CASSLRRIRSTRGTEAFF. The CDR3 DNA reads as TGTGCCAGCAGCTTAAGGAGGATAAGGTCGACCCGTGGCACTGAAGCTTTCTTT.

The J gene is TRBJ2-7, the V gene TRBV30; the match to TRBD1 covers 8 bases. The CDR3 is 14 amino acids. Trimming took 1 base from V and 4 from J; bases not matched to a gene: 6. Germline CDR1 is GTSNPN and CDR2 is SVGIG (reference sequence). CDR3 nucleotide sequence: TGTGCCTGGAGTGCGGACAGGGCAGCTTACGAGCAGTACTTC. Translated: CAWSADRAAYEQYF.

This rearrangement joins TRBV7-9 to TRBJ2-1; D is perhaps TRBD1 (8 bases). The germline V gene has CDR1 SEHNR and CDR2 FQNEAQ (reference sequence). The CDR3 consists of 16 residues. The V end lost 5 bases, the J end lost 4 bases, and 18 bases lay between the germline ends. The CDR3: CASSPTGGGPYNEQFF. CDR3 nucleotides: TGTGCCAGCAGCCCTACAGGGGGAGGGCCTTACAATGAGCAGTTCTTC.

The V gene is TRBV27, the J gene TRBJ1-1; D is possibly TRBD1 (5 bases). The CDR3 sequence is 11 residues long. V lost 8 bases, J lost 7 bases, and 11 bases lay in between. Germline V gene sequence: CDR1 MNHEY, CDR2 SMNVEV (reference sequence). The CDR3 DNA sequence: TGTGCCAGCCGAGTCCAGGGTGAAGCTTTCTTT. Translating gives CASRVQGEAFF.

The CDR3 region is CASSQDHGRAVDEQFF. CDR3 nucleotides: TGTGCCAGCAGCCAAGATCACGGGAGGGCCGTTGATGAGCAGTTCTTC. The chain links TRBV3-1 (or the pseudogene TRBV3-2) to TRBJ2-1; TRBD2 aligns across 8 bases. V gave up 0 bases and J gave up 8 bases; unmatched junction bases: 9. The CDR3 totals 16 residues. Germline V CDR1 and CDR2: LGHDT, YNNKEL (reference sequence).

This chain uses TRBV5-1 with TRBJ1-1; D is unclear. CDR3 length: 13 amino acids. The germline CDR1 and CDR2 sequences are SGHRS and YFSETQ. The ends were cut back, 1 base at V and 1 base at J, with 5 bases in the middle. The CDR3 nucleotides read TGCGCCAGCAGCTTGACGGGGAACACTGAAGCTTTCTTT. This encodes CASSLTGNTEAFF.

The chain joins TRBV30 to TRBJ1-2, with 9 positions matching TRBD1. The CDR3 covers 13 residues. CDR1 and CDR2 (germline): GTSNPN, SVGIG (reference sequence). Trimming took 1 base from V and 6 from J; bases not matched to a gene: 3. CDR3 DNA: TGTGCCTGGAGTGGGGGACAGGGCGATGGCTACACCTTC. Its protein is CAWSGGQGDGYTF.

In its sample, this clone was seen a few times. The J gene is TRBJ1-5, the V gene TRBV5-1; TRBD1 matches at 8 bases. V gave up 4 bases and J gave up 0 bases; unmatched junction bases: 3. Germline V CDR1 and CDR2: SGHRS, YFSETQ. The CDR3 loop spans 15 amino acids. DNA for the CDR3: TGCGCCAGCAGCATCCAGGGGGCTAGCAATCAGCCCCAGCATTTT. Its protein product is CASSIQGASNQPQHF.

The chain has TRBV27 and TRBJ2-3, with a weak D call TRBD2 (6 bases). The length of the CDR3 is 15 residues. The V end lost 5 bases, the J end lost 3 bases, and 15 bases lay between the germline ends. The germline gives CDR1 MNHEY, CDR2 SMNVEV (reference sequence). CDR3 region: CASSIPGLPTDTQYF. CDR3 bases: TGTGCCAGCAGTATTCCGGGACTTCCTACAGATACGCAGTATTTT.

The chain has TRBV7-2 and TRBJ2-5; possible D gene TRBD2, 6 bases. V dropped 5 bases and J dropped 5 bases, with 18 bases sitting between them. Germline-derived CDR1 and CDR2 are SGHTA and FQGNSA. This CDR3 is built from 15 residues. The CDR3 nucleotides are TGTGCCAGCAGCGCTGGGGCCCTAGCGTGGGAGACCCAGTACTTC. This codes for CASSAGALAWETQYF.

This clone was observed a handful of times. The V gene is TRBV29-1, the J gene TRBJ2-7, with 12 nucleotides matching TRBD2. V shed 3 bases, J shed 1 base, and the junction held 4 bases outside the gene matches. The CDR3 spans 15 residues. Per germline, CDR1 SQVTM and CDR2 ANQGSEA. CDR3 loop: CSVDTSGGPSYEQYF. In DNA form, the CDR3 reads TGCAGCGTTGACACTAGCGGGGGGCCGTCCTACGAGCAGTACTTC.

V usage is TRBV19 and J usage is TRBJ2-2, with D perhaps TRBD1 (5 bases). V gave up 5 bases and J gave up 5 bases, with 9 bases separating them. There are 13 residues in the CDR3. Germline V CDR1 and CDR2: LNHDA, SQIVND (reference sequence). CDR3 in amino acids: CASSAYRTGELFF. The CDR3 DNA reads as TGTGCCAGTAGTGCCTACAGGACCGGGGAGCTGTTTTTT.

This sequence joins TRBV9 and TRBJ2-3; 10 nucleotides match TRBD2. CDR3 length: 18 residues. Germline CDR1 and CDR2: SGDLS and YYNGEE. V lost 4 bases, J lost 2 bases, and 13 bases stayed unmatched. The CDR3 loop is CASSPVPSGGRNTDTQYF. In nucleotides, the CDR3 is TGTGCCAGCAGCCCCGTGCCTAGCGGGGGCCGCAACACAGATACGCAGTATTTT.

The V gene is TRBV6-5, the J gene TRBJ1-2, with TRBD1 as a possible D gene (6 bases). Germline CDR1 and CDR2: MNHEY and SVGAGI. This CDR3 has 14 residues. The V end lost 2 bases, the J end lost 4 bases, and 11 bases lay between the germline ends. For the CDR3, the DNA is TGTGCCAGCAGTTACGCAGGGGCGGGCTATGGCTACACCTTC. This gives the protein CASSYAGAGYGYTF.

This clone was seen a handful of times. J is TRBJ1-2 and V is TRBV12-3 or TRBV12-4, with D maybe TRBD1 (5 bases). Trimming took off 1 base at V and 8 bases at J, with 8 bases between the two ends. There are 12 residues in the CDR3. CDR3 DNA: TGTGCCAGCAGTTTAGAGGGGATCGGCTACACCTTC. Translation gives CASSLEGIGYTF.

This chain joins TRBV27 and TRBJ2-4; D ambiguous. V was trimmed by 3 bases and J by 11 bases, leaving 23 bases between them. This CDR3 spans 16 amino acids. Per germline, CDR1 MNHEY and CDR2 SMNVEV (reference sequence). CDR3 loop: CASSFKLLSPPVLQYF. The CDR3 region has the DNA TGTGCCAGCAGTTTCAAACTACTCAGCCCTCCGGTCCTTCAGTACTTC.

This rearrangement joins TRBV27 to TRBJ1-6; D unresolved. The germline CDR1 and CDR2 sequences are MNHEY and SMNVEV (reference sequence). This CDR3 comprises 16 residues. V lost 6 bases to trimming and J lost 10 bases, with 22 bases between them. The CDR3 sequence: CASSPKAPLRSSPLHF. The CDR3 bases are TGTGCCAGCAGCCCTAAAGCCCCCTTGAGAAGCTCACCCCTCCACTTT.